The 30 T cell receptor beta chains in this list originate from one sample, sequenced in a study of T cells in localized non-small cell lung cancer (dated by TCRdb to about 2020). The library relied on the immunoSEQ multiplex PCR assay. TCRdb took over this immuneACCESS table, retaining in-frame rearrangements with V and J assigned. Such tables are incomplete; in checked studies, under half of the missing clones stem from an unresolved V gene, and the remainder is unexplained. Across this sample there are about 29,000 clones, with roughly nine tenths seen only once. The top ten clonotypes cover 10% of the sample. The sequenced sample was peripheral blood, obtained before any cancer treatment. The receptors were sampled from a woman aged 35-75 years with stage I lung adenocarcinoma.

The chain recombines TRBV7-2 with TRBJ2-7; no clear D. With 5 bases removed from V and 0 bases from J, the gap between germline ends came to 11 bases. The CDR3 consists of 14 residues. Germline V gene sequence: CDR1 SGHTA, CDR2 FQGNSA. The CDR3 reads CASSRGPPSYEQYF. In DNA form, the CDR3 reads TGTGCCAGCAGCCGTGGACCCCCCTCCTACGAGCAGTACTTC. The full variable domain, completed using reference TRBV7-2 and TRBJ2-7, is GAGVSQSPSNKVTEKGKDVELRCDPISGHTALYWYRQSLGQGLEFLIYFQGNSAPDKSGLPSDRFSAERTGGSVSTLTIQRTQQEDSAVYLCASSRGPPSYEQYFGPGTRLTVT.

Concerning this clone itself: The same CDR3 can be traced to other DNA sequences in this sample. The DNA for the CDR3 is TGTGCCAGTAGGGTAAGGAATCAGCCCCAGCATTTT. It is translated as CASRVRNQPQHF. This chain connects TRBV19 to TRBJ1-5, with D unclear. V lost 6 bases and J lost 4, with 7 bases in between. CDR3 size: 12 residues. CDR1 is LNHDA, CDR2 SQIVND, per germline (reference sequence). The full variable domain, completed using reference TRBV19 and TRBJ1-5, is DGGITQSPKYLFRKEGQNVTLSCEQNLNHDAMYWYRQDPGQGLRLIYYSQIVNDFQKGDIAEGYSVSREKKESFPLTVTSAQKNPTAFYLCASRVRNQPQHFGDGTRLSIL.

The chain uses TRBV28 and TRBJ2-7; D is unclear. Germline CDR1 and CDR2: MDHEN and SYDVKM. With 6 bases removed from V and 4 bases from J, the gap between germline ends came to 7 bases. This CDR3 is built from 11 residues. CDR3 bases: TGTGCCAGCAGCCGCCAATACGAGCAGTACTTC. This sequence encodes CASSRQYEQYF.

This sequence joins TRBV7-2 and TRBJ1-6, with D uncertain. Germline CDR1 and CDR2: SGHTA and FQGNSA. The V end was cut by 3 bases, the J end by 6 bases, with 15 bases between. The CDR3 totals 16 residues. The CDR3 nucleotides read TGTGCCAGCAGCTTGGGGTTAGTGCAGCTTAATTCACCCCTCCACTTT. Amino acid sequence: CASSLGLVQLNSPLHF.

This sequence joins TRBV5-1 and TRBJ2-4; D is perhaps TRBD2 (5 bases). Trimming cost V 0 bases and J 8 bases, with 9 bases left between them. There are 13 residues in the CDR3. Germline CDR1 and CDR2: SGHRS and YFSETQ. CDR3 DNA sequence: TGCGCCAGCAGCTTGGATTGGGGAGACATTCAGTACTTC. Translation: CASSLDWGDIQYF. Together with reference TRBV5-1 and TRBJ2-4, the CDR3 gives the full variable domain: KAGVTQTPRYLIKTRGQQVTLSCSPISGHRSVSWYQQTPGQGLQFLFEYFSETQRNKGNFPGRFSGRQFSNSRSEMNVSTLELGDSALYLCASSLDWGDIQYFGAGTRLSVL.

This clone appeared once. The rearrangement uses TRBV28 and TRBJ2-2, with 8 nucleotides matching TRBD2. With V trimmed by 8 bases and J by 1 base, 3 bases remained unmatched. Germline CDR1 and CDR2: MDHEN and SYDVKM. The CDR3 consists of 14 residues. The CDR3 nucleotides read TGTGCCAGCGTCGCGGGGGGGAACACCGGGGAGCTGTTTTTT. This gives the protein CASVAGGNTGELFF.

The rearrangement uses TRBV4-2 and TRBJ1-4, with 9 bases fitting TRBD1. With V trimmed by 0 bases and J by 6 bases, 5 bases remained unmatched. Germline CDR1 and CDR2: LGHNA and YNFKEQ. The CDR3 runs to 16 residues. The CDR3 region is CASSQERGQGYEKLFF. CDR3 bases: TGTGCCAGCAGCCAAGAGAGGGGACAGGGCTATGAAAAACTGTTTTTT.

The chain employs TRBV9 and TRBJ1-5; D perhaps matches TRBD1 (6 bases). Germline V gene sequence: CDR1 SGDLS, CDR2 YYNGEE. The CDR3 covers 14 residues. Trimming stripped 3 bases from V and 3 bases from J, with 10 bases between. CDR3 amino acids: CASSGTEANQPQHF. CDR3 bases: TGTGCCAGCAGCGGGACAGAGGCCAATCAGCCCCAGCATTTT.

V gene TRBV6-1 combines with J gene TRBJ2-5; D not resolved. The length of the CDR3 is 12 residues. CDR1 MNHNS and CDR2 SASEGT come from the germline V gene. Trimming removed 4 bases from V and 5 bases from J, with 8 bases in between. In DNA, the CDR3 is TGTGCCAGCAGTGCGGGTCCGGAGACCCAGTACTTC. Translation: CASSAGPETQYF.

V is TRBV7-2 and J is TRBJ2-7, with D maybe TRBD1 (6 bases). There are 13 residues in the CDR3. The germline V gene encodes CDR1 SGHTA and CDR2 FQGNSA. Trimming took off 2 bases at V and 5 bases at J, with 10 bases between the two ends. As DNA, the CDR3 is TGTGCCAGCAGCTTATATAGGGGGAACGAGCAGTACTTC. It is translated as CASSLYRGNEQYF.

This sequence joins TRBV2 and TRBJ2-5, with a weak D call TRBD1 (5 bases). CDR1 and CDR2 from the germline V gene are SNHLY and FYNNEI. V was cut by 7 bases and J by 1 base, with 7 bases left in between. The CDR3 is made up of 12 amino acids. The CDR3 sequence is CASKTAQETQYF. The CDR3 DNA sequence: TGTGCCAGCAAGACAGCCCAAGAGACCCAGTACTTC.

The chain carries TRBV27 and TRBJ2-3, with D perhaps TRBD1 or TRBD2 (6 bases each). CDR1 and CDR2 (germline): MNHEY, SMNVEV (reference sequence). V dropped 5 bases and J dropped 4 bases, with 10 bases sitting between them. CDR3 length equals 13 residues. This chain's CDR3 is CASSLGGPDTQYF. The CDR3 coding sequence is TGTGCCAGCAGTCTAGGGGGGCCAGATACGCAGTATTTT.

The sample holds one count of this clone. V gene TRBV5-4 combines with J gene TRBJ2-3, with TRBD1 as a possible D gene (6 bases). The CDR3 runs to 14 residues. V lost 1 base and J lost 3, with 9 bases in between. The germline V gene has CDR1 SGHNT and CDR2 YYREEE (reference sequence). CDR3 sequence reads: CASSLRQGTDTQYF. CDR3 in DNA: TGTGCCAGCAGCTTGCGGCAGGGGACAGATACGCAGTATTTT.

This clone appeared a few times. The chain has TRBV2 and TRBJ2-7, with D possibly being TRBD1 (6 bases). V was clipped by 6 bases and J by 8 bases, with 11 bases between them. This CDR3 has 11 residues. CDR1 and CDR2 from the germline V gene are SNHLY and FYNNEI. CDR3 coding DNA: TGTGCCAGCAGCAACACAGGGAAGCAGTACTTC. Encoded protein: CASSNTGKQYF. Supplemented by reference TRBV2 and TRBJ2-7, the full variable domain reads EPEVTQTPSHQVTQMGQEVILRCVPISNHLYFYWYRQILGQKVEFLVSFYNNEISEKSEIFDDQFSVERPDGSNFTLKIRSTKLEDSAMYFCASSNTGKQYFGPGTRLTVT.

V is TRBV9 and J is TRBJ1-1, with D maybe TRBD1 (5 bases). Germline loops: CDR1 SGDLS, CDR2 YYNGEE. The V end lost 7 bases, the J end lost 1 base, and 14 bases lay between the germline ends. CDR3 length: 14 residues. This CDR3 reads CASGLEGPNTEAFF. CDR3 in DNA: TGTGCCAGCGGACTCGAGGGGCCGAACACTGAAGCTTTCTTT.

V is TRBV6-1 and J is TRBJ1-1; perhaps TRBD1 as D (6 bases). The length of the CDR3 is 16 residues. The V and J ends lost 3 bases and 0 bases respectively, with 14 bases between them. Germline V gene data show CDR1 as MNHNS and CDR2 as SASEGT. This CDR3 is CASSEMGGRLNTEAFF. The CDR3 bases are TGTGCCAGCAGTGAGATGGGGGGGCGGTTGAACACTGAAGCTTTCTTT.

This clone has just one count. V usage is TRBV30 and J usage is TRBJ1-1; TRBD1 is a possible D gene (5 bases). Germline V gene lookup returns CDR1 GTSNPN and CDR2 SVGIG (reference sequence). This CDR3 is built from 15 residues. Trimming stripped 0 bases from V and 3 bases from J, with 14 bases between. The CDR3: CAWSVGRAGYTEAFF. DNA for the CDR3: TGTGCCTGGAGTGTTGGCAGGGCCGGCTACACTGAAGCTTTCTTT.

This clone was seen only a few times. This chain uses TRBV18 with TRBJ2-3; 7 nucleotides align to TRBD1. CDR3 length: 18 amino acids. J gave up 1 base and V 3 bases, and 13 bases lay outside the gene matches. CDR1 KGHSH and CDR2 LQKENI come from the germline V gene. CDR3 protein: CASSPDGTVLSGTDTQYF. CDR3 DNA sequence: TGTGCCAGCTCACCGGATGGGACAGTCCTCTCCGGCACAGATACGCAGTATTTT.

V usage is TRBV6-5 and J usage is TRBJ2-5; 12 bases map to TRBD2. CDR1 is MNHEY, CDR2 SVGAGI, per germline. The CDR3 is 13 amino acids. V lost 10 bases to trimming and J lost 5 bases; unmatched junction nucleotides: 5. CDR3 region: CATRTSGAETQYF. CDR3 in DNA: TGTGCCACCCGGACTAGCGGGGCGGAGACCCAGTACTTC.

On this clone itself: This sample also contains other DNA sequences that code for the same CDR3. J is TRBJ2-5 and V is TRBV20-1; D is unclear. Germline CDR1 reads DFQATT; CDR2 reads SNEGSKA (reference sequence). Trimming removed 0 bases at V and 5 bases at J, with 1 base between. The CDR3 is 10 residues long. The CDR3 coding sequence is TGCAGTGCTAGAGAGGAGACCCAGTACTTC. Residues: CSAREETQYF.

V is TRBV29-1 and J is TRBJ2-5; maybe TRBD2 (6 bases). The CDR3 is made up of 14 amino acids. Trimming removed 6 bases at V and 5 bases at J, with 19 bases between. Germline V gene sequence: CDR1 SQVTM, CDR2 ANQGSEA. In DNA form, the CDR3 reads TGCAGCGTGCGGGACCAAATCGGGAAGGAGACCCAGTACTTC. Residues: CSVRDQIGKETQYF.

The chain employs TRBV29-1 and TRBJ2-1, with D tentatively TRBD1 (6 bases). V lost 4 bases to trimming and J lost 2 bases, with 12 bases between them. Germline-derived CDR1 and CDR2 are SQVTM and ANQGSEA. There are 14 residues in the CDR3. In nucleotides, the CDR3 is TGCAGCGTTGGACCGGACAGTCCCTACAATGAGCAGTTCTTC. This codes for CSVGPDSPYNEQFF.

This chain joins TRBV19 and TRBJ2-7; tentatively, D is TRBD2 (6 bases). V lost 6 bases to trimming and J lost 5 bases, with 14 bases between them. The CDR3 length is 13 residues. Germline CDR1 is LNHDA and CDR2 is SQIVND (reference sequence). CDR3 DNA: TGTGCCAGTAGCCAGGGAGGTGGACACGAGCAGTACTTC. It yields the protein CASSQGGGHEQYF.

V usage is TRBV7-9 and J usage is TRBJ1-4; D uncertain. There are 13 residues in the CDR3. V shed 1 base and J shed 3 bases, with 3 bases lying between them. Germline CDR1 is SEHNR and CDR2 is FQNEAQ (reference sequence). The CDR3 loop is CASSLGANEKLFF. The DNA for the CDR3 is TGTGCCAGCAGCTTAGGGGCTAATGAAAAACTGTTTTTT.

The chain uses TRBV19 and TRBJ1-1; D is uncertain. V was shortened by 1 base and J by 1 base, with 7 bases between the two germline ends. Germline loops: CDR1 LNHDA, CDR2 SQIVND (reference sequence). The CDR3 contains 14 residues. This CDR3 reads CASSIAGANTEAFF. The CDR3 nucleotides are TGTGCCAGTAGTATAGCCGGCGCGAACACTGAAGCTTTCTTT.

The chain carries TRBV6-1 and TRBJ1-5, with 7 bases matching TRBD1. The V and J ends lost 4 bases and 2 bases, in that order; junction bases with no gene match: 2. Germline assignment: CDR1 MNHNS and CDR2 SASEGT. The CDR3 length is 14 residues. The CDR3 DNA reads TGTGCCAGCAGTGGAACAGGGGGCAATCAGCCCCAGCATTTT. Amino acid sequence: CASSGTGGNQPQHF.

The V call is TRBV9, the J call TRBJ1-2; no clear D. V was pared by 0 bases and J by 8 bases, with 20 bases between. Per germline, CDR1 SGDLS and CDR2 YYNGEE. CDR3 size: 16 residues. CDR3 bases: TGTGCCAGCAGCGTAGCTATAAACGGAACCGTGAGGGGCTACACCTTC. It specifies CASSVAINGTVRGYTF.

This chain connects TRBV11-2 to TRBJ2-3; D tentatively reads TRBD1 or TRBD2 (5 bases each). CDR1 SGHAT and CDR2 FQNNGV come from the germline V gene. The CDR3 is 17 amino acids. The V and J ends lost 0 bases and 7 bases respectively, with 20 bases between them. The CDR3 spells CASSLEISGTQANTQYF. The CDR3 bases are TGTGCCAGCAGCTTAGAGATTTCAGGGACCCAAGCAAATACGCAGTATTTT. The full variable domain, with the rest looked up from reference TRBV11-2 and TRBJ2-3, is EAGVAQSPRYKIIEKRQSVAFWCNPISGHATLYWYQQILGQGPKLLIQFQNNGVVDDSQLPKDRFSAERLKGVDSTLKIQPAKLEDSAVYLCASSLEISGTQANTQYFGPGTRLTVL.

The J gene is TRBJ2-7, the V gene TRBV11-3; 9 bases fit TRBD2. The CDR3 extends over 15 amino acids. Germline V lookup: CDR1 SGHNT, CDR2 YENEEA. V lost 2 bases to trimming and J lost 1 base; unmatched junction nucleotides: 3. The CDR3 DNA reads as TGTGCCAGCAGCTTAAATAGCGGGGGATCCTACGAGCAGTACTTC. It codes for CASSLNSGGSYEQYF.

This sequence joins TRBV6-5 and TRBJ2-1, with D maybe TRBD1 (6 bases). The CDR3 is 13 amino acids. Deletions cut 5 bases from V and 6 bases from J, with 11 bases between. CDR1 and CDR2 from the germline V gene are MNHEY and SVGAGI. The CDR3: CASSNRDINEQFF. CDR3 nucleotides: TGTGCCAGCAGTAACCGGGACATCAATGAGCAGTTCTTC.